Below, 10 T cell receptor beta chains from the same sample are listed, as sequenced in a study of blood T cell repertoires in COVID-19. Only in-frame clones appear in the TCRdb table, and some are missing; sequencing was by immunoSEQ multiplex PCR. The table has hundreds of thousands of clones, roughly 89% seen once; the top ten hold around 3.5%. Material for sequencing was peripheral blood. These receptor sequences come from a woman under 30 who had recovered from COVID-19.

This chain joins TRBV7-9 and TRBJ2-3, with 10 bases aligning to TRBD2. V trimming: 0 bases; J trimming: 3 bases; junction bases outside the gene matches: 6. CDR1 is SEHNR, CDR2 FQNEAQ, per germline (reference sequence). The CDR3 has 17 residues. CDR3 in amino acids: CASSLALAGASTDTQYF. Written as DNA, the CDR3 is TGTGCCAGCAGCTTAGCTCTAGCGGGAGCATCGACAGATACGCAGTATTTT. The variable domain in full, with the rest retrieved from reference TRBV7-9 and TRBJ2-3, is DTGVSQNPRHKITKRGQNVTFRCDPISEHNRLYWYRQTLGQGPEFLTYFQNEAQLEKSRLLSDRFSAERPKGSFSTLEIQRTEQGDSAMYLCASSLALAGASTDTQYFGPGTRLTVL.

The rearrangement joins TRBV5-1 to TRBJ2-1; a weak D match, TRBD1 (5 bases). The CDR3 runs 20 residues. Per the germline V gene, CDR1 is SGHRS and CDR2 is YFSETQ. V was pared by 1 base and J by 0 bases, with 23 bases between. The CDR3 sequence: CASSLRPPLGRRTSYNEQFF. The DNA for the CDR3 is TGCGCCAGCAGCTTGCGACCCCCCCTGGGGCGCAGGACCTCCTACAATGAGCAGTTCTTC. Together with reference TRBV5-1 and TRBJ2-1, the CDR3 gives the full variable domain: KAGVTQTPRYLIKTRGQQVTLSCSPISGHRSVSWYQQTPGQGLQFLFEYFSETQRNKGNFPGRFSGRQFSNSRSEMNVSTLELGDSALYLCASSLRPPLGRRTSYNEQFFGPGTRLTVL.

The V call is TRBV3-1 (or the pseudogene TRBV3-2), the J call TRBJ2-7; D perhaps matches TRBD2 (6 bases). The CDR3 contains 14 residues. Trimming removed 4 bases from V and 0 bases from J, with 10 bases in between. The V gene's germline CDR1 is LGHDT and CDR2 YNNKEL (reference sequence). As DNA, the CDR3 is TGTGCCAGCAGCCTAGCGGAAAGCTCCTACGAGCAGTACGTC. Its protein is CASSLAESSYEQYV.

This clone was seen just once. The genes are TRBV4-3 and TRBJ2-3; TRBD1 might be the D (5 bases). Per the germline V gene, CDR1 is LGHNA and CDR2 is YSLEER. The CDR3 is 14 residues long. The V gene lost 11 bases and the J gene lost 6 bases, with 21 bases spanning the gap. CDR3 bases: TGCGCCCCCCCCTGGCTGGGGCAGTCGGATACGCAGTATTTT. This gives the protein CAPPWLGQSDTQYF.

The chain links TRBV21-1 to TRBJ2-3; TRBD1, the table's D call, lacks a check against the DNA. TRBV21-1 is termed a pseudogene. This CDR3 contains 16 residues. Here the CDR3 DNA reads TGTGCCAGCAGCAATCTATGGGCTTCTAGCACAGATACGCAGTATTTT. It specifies CASSNLWASSTDTQYF.

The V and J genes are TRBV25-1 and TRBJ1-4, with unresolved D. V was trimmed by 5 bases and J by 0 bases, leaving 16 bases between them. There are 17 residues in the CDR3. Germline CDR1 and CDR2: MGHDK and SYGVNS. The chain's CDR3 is CASSPTGSLATNEKLFF. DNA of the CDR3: TGTGCCAGCAGTCCAACGGGGAGTCTCGCAACTAATGAAAAACTGTTTTTT.

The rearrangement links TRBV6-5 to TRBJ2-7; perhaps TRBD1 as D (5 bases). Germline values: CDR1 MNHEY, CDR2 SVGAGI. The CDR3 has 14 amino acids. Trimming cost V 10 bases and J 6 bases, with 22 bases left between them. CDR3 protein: CAISVDDQGGEQYV. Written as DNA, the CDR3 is TGTGCCATCAGCGTTGATGACCAGGGTGGCGAGCAGTACGTC.

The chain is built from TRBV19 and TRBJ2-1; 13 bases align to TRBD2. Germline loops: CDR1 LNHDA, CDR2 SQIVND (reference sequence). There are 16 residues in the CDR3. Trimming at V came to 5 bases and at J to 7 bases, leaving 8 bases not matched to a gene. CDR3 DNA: TGTGCCAGTAGTCGAAGGACTAGCGGGAGCATGAATGAGCAGTTCTTC. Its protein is CASSRRTSGSMNEQFF.

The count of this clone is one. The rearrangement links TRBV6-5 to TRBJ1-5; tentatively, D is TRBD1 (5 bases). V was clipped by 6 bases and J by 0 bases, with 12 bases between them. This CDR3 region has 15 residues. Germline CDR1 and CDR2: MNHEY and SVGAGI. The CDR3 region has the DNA TGTGCCAGCAGGCGGGGAGGGACTAGCAATCAGCCCCAGCATTTT. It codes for CASRRGGTSNQPQHF.

CDR3: CASSLRGSDTQYF. Here the CDR3 DNA reads TGTGCCAGCAGCTTGCGGGGCTCAGATACGCAGTATTTT. This chain joins TRBV7-2 and TRBJ2-3; possibly TRBD2 for D (6 bases). Germline V gene sequence: CDR1 SGHTA, CDR2 FQGNSA. CDR3 length: 13 amino acids. Trimming removed 3 bases at V and 4 bases at J, with 8 bases between. Supplemented by reference TRBV7-2 and TRBJ2-3, the full variable domain reads GAGVSQSPSNKVTEKGKDVELRCDPISGHTALYWYRQSLGQGLEFLIYFQGNSAPDKSGLPSDRFSAERTGGSVSTLTIQRTQQEDSAVYLCASSLRGSDTQYFGPGTRLTVL.